The clone carrying this TCR beta chain was seen just once. Its cognate antigen is unknown. Libraries were prepared by immunoSEQ multiplex PCR; TCRdb keeps only in-frame clonotypes and omits some of them. The sample records 10,000 to 15,000 clones, about 91% being singletons. These data come from a study of chemoradiotherapy in HPV16-positive cancers. General study points: Non-HPV-specific T cells did not expand in tumors during treatment, whereas candidate HPV-specific clones and E7-related motifs did. The functional HPV-specific definition rests on just a couple of HPV16-positive patients. HPV-responsive T-cell expansion during chemoradiotherapy was linked to improved recurrence-free survival in HPV16-positive patients.

CDR1 and CDR2 from the germline V gene are MNHNY and SVGAGI (reference sequence). Trimming removed 2 bases at V and 6 bases at J, with 14 bases between. The CDR3 is 15 residues long. V gene TRBV6-6 combines with J gene TRBJ2-1; the D gene is possibly TRBD2 (6 bases). This material consisted of blood, taken from a patient who underwent chemoradiotherapy. The clonotype originates from a human donor with HPV-associated anogenital cancer. The DNA of the CDR3 is TGTGCCAGCAGTTACCTCGGGACTTCACCCAATGAGCAGTTCTTC. Protein: CASSYLGTSPNEQFF.